The entry below describes one T cell receptor beta chain. As yet, its antigen is unknown. Trimming pared 4 bases from V and 1 base from J, leaving 8 bases between. This CDR3 has 13 amino acids. CDR1 and CDR2 from the germline V gene are SEHNR and FQNEAQ (reference sequence). Assay: immunoSEQ multiplex PCR; the TCRdb copy retains only in-frame clones and omits some. The sample lists around 3,200 clones, approximately 94% occurring once. The sample comes from a study of graft-versus-host responses after intestinal transplantation. Study overall: Recipients had multivisceral, liver-intestinal, or isolated intestinal transplants.

The study, taken as a whole, reports: Maximum circulating GvH clone levels tracked with early post-transplant HvG decreases. Ileal or blood samples showed some GvH clones first, and such clones were also found in recipient marrow. Some patients had graft-donor T cell macrochimerism, and their allografts showed high graft-versus-host to host-versus-graft clonal ratios.

The starting material was bone marrow, obtained more than 350 days after transplant. This TCR derives from a human patient who received an intestinal transplant, so some T cells may come from the graft donor. The chain combines TRBV7-9 with TRBJ2-7; D gene unclear. In DNA form, the CDR3 reads TGTGCCAGCAGCTCCCTCGAATCCTACGAGCAGTACTTC. This sequence encodes CASSSLESYEQYF.